The TCR beta chain described here comes from a study of T cells in localized non-small cell lung cancer. Findings and caveats of the study: Uninvolved adjacent lung, not tumor, had the highest T cell clonality.

Germline values: CDR1 SGDLS, CDR2 YYNGEE. This CDR3 is 14 amino acids long. Trimming cost V 0 bases and J 4 bases, with 10 bases left between them. Using immunoSEQ multiplex PCR, the repertoire was profiled, and TCRdb retains in-frame clones only, with some absent. This sample has about 74,000 clones, with approximately 84% found just once. About this clone: As yet, its antigen is unknown.

This specimen was peripheral blood, taken before any cancer treatment. The clonotype comes from a female donor at least 60 years old with stage I lung adenocarcinoma. The J gene is TRBJ1-2, the V gene TRBV9; unclear D gene. The CDR3 sequence is CASSVGGASYGYTF. The CDR3 nucleotides read TGTGCCAGCAGCGTAGGTGGCGCCAGCTATGGCTACACCTTC.